This T cell receptor beta chain derives from a study of blood T cells in healthy people across ages. Study-level findings and limits: Shifts in expanded clonotypes may have been confounded by donor CMV status, which was unknown.

Isolation recovered at least 6.5 million PBMCs from every sample. Trimming pared 3 bases from V and 10 bases from J, leaving 10 bases between. Germline assignment: CDR1 KGHDR and CDR2 SFDVKD. This CDR3 spans 12 amino acids. Alongside a J-beta primer mix, a sample-barcoded 5' primer served in a second PCR lasting 7 to 11 cycles. Researchers report that each sample yielded at least 3 million CDR3-containing paired-end reads. TCRdb re-analysed the 5' RACE reads in MiXCR, keeping a single row per CDR3 protein. The profile shows 700,000 to 950,000 distinct CDR3 sequences, 55% to 70% of them singletons. This clonotype was counted a single time. Antigen: not known.

Sequencing was carried out using blood. The chain couples TRBV24-1 to TRBJ2-3, with D possibly being TRBD1 or TRBD2 (5 bases each). This sequence originates from a man younger than 45 in good health. In DNA form, the CDR3 reads TGTGCCACCAGTGATAACCAGGGACCGCAGTATTTT. Its translation is CATSDNQGPQYF.